This TCR beta chain comes out of a study of blood T cell repertoires in COVID-19. Germline V lookup: CDR1 MDHEN, CDR2 SYDVKM. V was shortened by 5 bases and J by 5 bases, with 13 bases between the two germline ends. This CDR3 has 14 residues. Participant ages covered roughly 18 to 89 years across 24 US areas. Donors of Cohort 3 who recovered were those that had two negative PCRs, clearance, or symptom resolution. In the study's own analysis: Nucleated cell counts were estimated from reference gene primer amplification. Some clones are missing from TCRdb's copy, which holds only in-frame ones; the method was immunoSEQ multiplex PCR. V, J and clone size derive from that table, while D and trimming were established from the DNA sequence. The sample contains approximately 250,000 clones, about 80% of which appear only once.

Sample: PBMCs or T cells enriched from blood (not recorded which). This sequence was found in a man aged 35 to 55 who had recovered from COVID-19. The chain joins TRBV28 to TRBJ1-5, with D tentatively TRBD1 (5 bases). The CDR3, as DNA: TGTGCCAGCAGTCCCCTGGCAGGGCATCAGCCCCAGCATTTT. It is translated as CASSPLAGHQPQHF. The full variable domain, completed using reference TRBV28 and TRBJ1-5, is DVKVTQSSRYLVKRTGEKVFLECVQDMDHENMFWYRQDPGLGLRLIYFSYDVKMKEKGDIPEGYSVSREKKERFSLILESASTNQTSMYLCASSPLAGHQPQHFGDGTRLSIL.